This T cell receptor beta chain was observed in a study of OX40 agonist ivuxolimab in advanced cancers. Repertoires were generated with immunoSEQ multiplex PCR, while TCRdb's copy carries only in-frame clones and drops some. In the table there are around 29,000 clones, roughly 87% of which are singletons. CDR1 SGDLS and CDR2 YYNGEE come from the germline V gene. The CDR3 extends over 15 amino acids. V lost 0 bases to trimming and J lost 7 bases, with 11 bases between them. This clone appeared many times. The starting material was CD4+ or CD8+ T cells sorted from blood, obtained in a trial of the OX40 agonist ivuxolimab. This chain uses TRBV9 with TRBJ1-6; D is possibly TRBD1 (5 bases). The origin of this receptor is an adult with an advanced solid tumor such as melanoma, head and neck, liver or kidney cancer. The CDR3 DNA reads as TGTGCCAGCAGCGTAGGAGGGGCGAGCAATTCACCCCTCCACTTT. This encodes CASSVGGASNSPLHF.